These 8 T cell receptor beta chains originate from one sample sequenced in a study of blood T cell repertoires in COVID-19. Some clones are missing from TCRdb's copy, which holds only in-frame ones; the method was immunoSEQ multiplex PCR. Seen here are under 250,000 clones, around 86% observed once, and the top ten hold 1.5% to 2%. The source material was peripheral blood. The receptors were sampled from a woman aged 60-75 years who had recovered from COVID-19.

The chain has TRBV11-3 and TRBJ2-1, with 8 bases fitting TRBD2. With 5 bases clipped from V and 2 bases from J, the junction kept 2 bases outside the gene matches. Germline loops: CDR1 SGHNT, CDR2 YENEEA. CDR3 length: 14 amino acids. CDR3 DNA: TGTGCCAGCAGCCTACTAGCGGCCTACAATGAGCAGTTCTTC. Its protein product is CASSLLAAYNEQFF.

The chain joins TRBV4-3 to TRBJ2-7; TRBD2 matches at 8 bases. The CDR3 is 16 amino acids. Germline V gives CDR1 LGHNA, CDR2 YSLEER. After removal of 1 base from V and 5 bases from J, the junction contained 10 bases not matched to a gene. The CDR3 nucleotides read TGCGCCAGCAGCCAAGCCCCGGGAGGGCGGTTCGACGAGCAGTACTTC. Translating gives CASSQAPGGRFDEQYF.

The CDR3 protein is CASSPNRGQTDTQYF. CDR3 coding DNA: TGTGCCAGCAGCCCGAACAGGGGGCAGACAGATACGCAGTATTTT. The chain couples TRBV7-3 to TRBJ2-3; TRBD1 agrees at 9 bases. The germline CDR1 and CDR2 sequences are SGHTA and FQGTGA. This CDR3 is 15 amino acids long. With V trimmed by 5 bases and J by 3 bases, 6 bases remained unmatched. The full variable domain, in which reference TRBV7-3 and TRBJ2-3 provide the parts outside the CDR3, is GAGVSQTPSNKVTEKGKYVELRCDPISGHTALYWYRQSLGQGPEFLIYFQGTGAADDSGLPNDRFFAVRPEGSVSTLKIQRTERGDSAVYLCASSPNRGQTDTQYFGPGTRLTVL.

CDR3 in amino acids: CASRLGGTEYNEQFF. The CDR3 DNA sequence: TGTGCCAGCAGACTTGGGGGGACGGAATACAATGAGCAGTTCTTC. This chain joins TRBV28 and TRBJ2-1, with a possible D match to TRBD2 (6 bases). CDR1 is MDHEN, CDR2 SYDVKM, per germline. Trimming shortened V by 6 bases and J by 4 bases, and 16 bases separated the two germline ends. The CDR3 has 15 residues. Full variable domain (rest looked up from reference TRBV28 and TRBJ2-1): DVKVTQSSRYLVKRTGEKVFLECVQDMDHENMFWYRQDPGLGLRLIYFSYDVKMKEKGDIPEGYSVSREKKERFSLILESASTNQTSMYLCASRLGGTEYNEQFFGPGTRLTVL.

The chain joins TRBV6-2 or TRBV6-3 to TRBJ2-3; TRBD1 aligns across 9 bases. V gave up 2 bases and J gave up 3 bases; unmatched junction bases: 3. The CDR3 spans 15 residues. Germline values: CDR1 MNHEY, CDR2 SVGEGT. CDR3 residues: CASSYLGTGTDTQYF. For the CDR3, the DNA is TGTGCCAGCAGTTACCTCGGGACAGGGACAGATACGCAGTATTTT.

V and J are TRBV6-5 and TRBJ1-1, with D possibly matching TRBD1 (6 bases). The CDR3 spans 15 residues. V lost 0 bases to trimming and J lost 1 base, with 9 bases between them. The V gene's germline CDR1 is MNHEY and CDR2 SVGAGI. DNA of the CDR3: TGTGCCAGCAGTTACTCGGGGGGGCGGAACACTGAAGCTTTCTTT. Encoded protein: CASSYSGGRNTEAFF.

This clone was found once. The CDR3 reads CASSPGPQIGQYF. The CDR3 bases are TGTGCCAGCAGTCCAGGCCCTCAAATTGGGCAGTACTTC. This chain connects TRBV7-2 to TRBJ2-7; no clear D gene. Per germline, CDR1 SGHTA and CDR2 FQGNSA. The V gene lost 6 bases and the J gene lost 9 bases, with 18 bases spanning the gap. The CDR3 covers 13 residues. Variable domain in full (rest from reference TRBV7-2 and TRBJ2-7): GAGVSQSPSNKVTEKGKDVELRCDPISGHTALYWYRQSLGQGLEFLIYFQGNSAPDKSGLPSDRFSAERTGGSVSTLTIQRTQQEDSAVYLCASSPGPQIGQYFGPGTRLTVT.

The CDR3 protein is CASSLLGSGGVQYQETQYF. The CDR3 DNA sequence: TGTGCCAGCAGCCTCCTAGGTAGCGGGGGAGTTCAATACCAAGAGACCCAGTACTTC. The chain carries TRBV28 and TRBJ2-5; 9 positions agree with TRBD2. The CDR3 has 19 amino acids. The V gene end was trimmed by 6 bases and the J gene end by 0 bases; junction bases not matched to a gene: 17. Looked up from germline, CDR1 is MDHEN and CDR2 is SYDVKM.